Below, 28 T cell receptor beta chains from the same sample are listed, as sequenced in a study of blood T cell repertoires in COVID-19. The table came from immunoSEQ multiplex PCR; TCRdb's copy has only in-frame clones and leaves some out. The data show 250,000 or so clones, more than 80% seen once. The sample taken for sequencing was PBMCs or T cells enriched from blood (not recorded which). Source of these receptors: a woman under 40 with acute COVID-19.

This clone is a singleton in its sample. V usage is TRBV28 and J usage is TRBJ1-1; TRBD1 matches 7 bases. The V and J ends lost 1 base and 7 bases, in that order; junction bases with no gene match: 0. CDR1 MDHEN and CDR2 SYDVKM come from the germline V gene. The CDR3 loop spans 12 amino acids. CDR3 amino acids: CASSLYRGEAFF. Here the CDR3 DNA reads TGTGCCAGCAGTTTATACAGGGGTGAAGCTTTCTTT.

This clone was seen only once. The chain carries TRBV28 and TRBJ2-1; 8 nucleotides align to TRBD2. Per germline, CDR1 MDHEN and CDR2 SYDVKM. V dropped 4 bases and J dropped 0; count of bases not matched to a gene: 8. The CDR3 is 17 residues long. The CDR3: CASSSGGAPSSYNEQFF. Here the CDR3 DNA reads TGTGCCAGCAGTTCGGGAGGGGCTCCAAGCTCCTACAATGAGCAGTTCTTC. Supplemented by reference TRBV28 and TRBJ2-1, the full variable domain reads DVKVTQSSRYLVKRTGEKVFLECVQDMDHENMFWYRQDPGLGLRLIYFSYDVKMKEKGDIPEGYSVSREKKERFSLILESASTNQTSMYLCASSSGGAPSSYNEQFFGPGTRLTVL.

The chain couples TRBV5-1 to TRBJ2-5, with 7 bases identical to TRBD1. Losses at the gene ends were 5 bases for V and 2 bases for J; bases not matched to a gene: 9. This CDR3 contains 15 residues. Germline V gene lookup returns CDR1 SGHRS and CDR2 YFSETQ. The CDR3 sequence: CASSFNPGQQETQYF. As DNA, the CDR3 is TGCGCCAGCAGTTTCAACCCGGGACAGCAAGAGACCCAGTACTTC.

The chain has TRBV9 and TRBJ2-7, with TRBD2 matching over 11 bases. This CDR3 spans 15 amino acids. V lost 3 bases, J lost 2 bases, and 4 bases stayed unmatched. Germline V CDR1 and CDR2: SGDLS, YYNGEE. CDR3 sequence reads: CASSELAGVTYEQYF. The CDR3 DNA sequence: TGTGCCAGCAGCGAACTAGCGGGGGTCACCTACGAGCAGTACTTC. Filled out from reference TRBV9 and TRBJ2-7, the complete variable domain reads DSGVTQTPKHLITATGQRVTLRCSPRSGDLSVYWYQQSLDQGLQFLIQYYNGEERAKGNILERFSAQQFPDLHSELNLSSLELGDSALYFCASSELAGVTYEQYFGPGTRLTVT.

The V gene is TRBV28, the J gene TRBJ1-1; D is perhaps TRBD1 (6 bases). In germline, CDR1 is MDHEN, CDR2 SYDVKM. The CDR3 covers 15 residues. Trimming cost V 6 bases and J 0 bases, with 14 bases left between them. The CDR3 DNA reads TGTGCCAGCAGCACAGGAGGGGGGGTGAACACTGAAGCTTTCTTT. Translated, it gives CASSTGGGVNTEAFF.

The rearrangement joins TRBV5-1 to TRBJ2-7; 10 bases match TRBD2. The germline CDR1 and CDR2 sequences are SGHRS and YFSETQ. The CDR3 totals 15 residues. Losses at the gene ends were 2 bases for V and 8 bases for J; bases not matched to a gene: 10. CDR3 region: CASSFLAGAPEKQYF. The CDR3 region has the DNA TGCGCCAGCAGCTTTCTAGCGGGAGCACCAGAGAAGCAGTACTTC.

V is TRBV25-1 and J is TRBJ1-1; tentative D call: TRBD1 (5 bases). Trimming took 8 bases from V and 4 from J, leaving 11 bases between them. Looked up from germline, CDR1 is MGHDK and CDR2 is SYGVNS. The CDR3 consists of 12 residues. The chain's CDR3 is CASVTGLTEAFF. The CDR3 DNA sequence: TGTGCCAGCGTAACAGGTCTCACTGAAGCTTTCTTT.

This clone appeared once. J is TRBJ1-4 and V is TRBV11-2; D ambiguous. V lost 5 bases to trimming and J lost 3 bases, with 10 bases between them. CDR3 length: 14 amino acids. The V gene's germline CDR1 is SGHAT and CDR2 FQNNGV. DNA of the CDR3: TGTGCCAGCAGCCCCGGACTTGCTAATGAAAAACTGTTTTTT. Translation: CASSPGLANEKLFF.

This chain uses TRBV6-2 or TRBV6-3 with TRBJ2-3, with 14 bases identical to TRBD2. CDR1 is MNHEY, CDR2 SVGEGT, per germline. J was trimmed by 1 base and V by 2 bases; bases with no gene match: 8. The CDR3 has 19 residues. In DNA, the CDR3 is TGTGCCAGCAGTTACCTCGGACTAGCGGGAGGCCAAGGCACAGATACGCAGTATTTT. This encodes CASSYLGLAGGQGTDTQYF.

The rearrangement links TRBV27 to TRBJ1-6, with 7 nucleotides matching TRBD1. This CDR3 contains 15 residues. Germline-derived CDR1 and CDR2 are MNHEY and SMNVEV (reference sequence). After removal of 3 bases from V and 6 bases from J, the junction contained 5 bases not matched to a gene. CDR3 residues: CASSLRGPPNSPLHF. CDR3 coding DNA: TGTGCCAGCAGTTTGAGGGGGCCCCCTAATTCACCCCTCCACTTT.

The CDR3 bases are TGTGCCACCAGTGACGGGAACTCTGGAAACACCATATATTTT. Protein: CATSDGNSGNTIYF. The V call is TRBV24-1, the J call TRBJ1-3; D unclear. Germline assignment: CDR1 KGHDR and CDR2 SFDVKD. The CDR3 contains 14 residues. The V end lost 4 bases, the J end lost 0 bases, and 6 bases lay between the germline ends.

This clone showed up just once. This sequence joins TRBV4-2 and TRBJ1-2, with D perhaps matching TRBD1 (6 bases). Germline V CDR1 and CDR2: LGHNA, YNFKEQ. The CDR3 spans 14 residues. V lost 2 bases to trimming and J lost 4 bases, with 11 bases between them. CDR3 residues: CASSQPGEGYGYTF. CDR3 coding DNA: TGTGCCAGCAGCCAACCAGGGGAGGGCTATGGCTACACCTTC.

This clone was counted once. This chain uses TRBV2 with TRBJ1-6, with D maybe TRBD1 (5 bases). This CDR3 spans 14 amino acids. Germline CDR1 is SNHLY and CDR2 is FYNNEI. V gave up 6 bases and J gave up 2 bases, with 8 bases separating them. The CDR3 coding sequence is TGTGCCAGCAGGGGGGAGGCCTATAATTCACCCCTCCACTTT. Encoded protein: CASRGEAYNSPLHF.

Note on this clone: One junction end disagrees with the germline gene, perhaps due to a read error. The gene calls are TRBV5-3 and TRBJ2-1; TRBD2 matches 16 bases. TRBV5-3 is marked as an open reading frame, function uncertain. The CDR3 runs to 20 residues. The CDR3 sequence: CARSNLHPGTSGRAYHEQFF. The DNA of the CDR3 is TGTGCCAGAAGCAATCTTCATCCCGGGACTAGCGGGAGGGCCTACCATGAGCAGTTCTTC.

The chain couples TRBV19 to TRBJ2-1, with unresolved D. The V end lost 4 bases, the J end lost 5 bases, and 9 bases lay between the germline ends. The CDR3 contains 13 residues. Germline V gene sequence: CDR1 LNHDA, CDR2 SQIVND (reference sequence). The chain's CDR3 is CASSSQEDNEQFF. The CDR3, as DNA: TGTGCCAGTAGTAGCCAGGAAGACAATGAGCAGTTCTTC.

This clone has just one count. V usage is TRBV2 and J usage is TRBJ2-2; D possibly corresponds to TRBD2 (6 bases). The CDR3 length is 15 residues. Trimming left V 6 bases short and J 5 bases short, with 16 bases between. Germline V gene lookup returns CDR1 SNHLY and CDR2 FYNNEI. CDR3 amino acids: CASSGRGMLTGELFF. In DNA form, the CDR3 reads TGTGCCAGCAGCGGTCGGGGGATGTTGACCGGGGAGCTGTTTTTT.

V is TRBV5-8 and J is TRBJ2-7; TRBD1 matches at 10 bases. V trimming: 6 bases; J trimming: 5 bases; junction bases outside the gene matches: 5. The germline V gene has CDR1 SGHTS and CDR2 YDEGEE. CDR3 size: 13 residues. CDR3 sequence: CASTRTGGHEQYF. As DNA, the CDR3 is TGTGCCAGCACCCGGACAGGGGGTCACGAGCAGTACTTC.

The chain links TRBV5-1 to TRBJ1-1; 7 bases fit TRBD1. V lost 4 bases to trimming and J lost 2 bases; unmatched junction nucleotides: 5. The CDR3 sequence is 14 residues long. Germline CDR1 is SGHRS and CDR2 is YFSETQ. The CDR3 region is CASSHRGGNTEAFF. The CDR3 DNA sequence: TGCGCCAGCAGCCACAGGGGCGGTAACACTGAAGCTTTCTTT.

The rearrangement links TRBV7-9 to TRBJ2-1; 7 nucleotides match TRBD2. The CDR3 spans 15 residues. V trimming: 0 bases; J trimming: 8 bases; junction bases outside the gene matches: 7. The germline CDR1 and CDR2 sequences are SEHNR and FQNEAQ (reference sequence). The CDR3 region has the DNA TGTGCCAGCAGCTTAGCCCCCGGGGGGATCGATGAGCAGTTCTTC. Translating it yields CASSLAPGGIDEQFF.

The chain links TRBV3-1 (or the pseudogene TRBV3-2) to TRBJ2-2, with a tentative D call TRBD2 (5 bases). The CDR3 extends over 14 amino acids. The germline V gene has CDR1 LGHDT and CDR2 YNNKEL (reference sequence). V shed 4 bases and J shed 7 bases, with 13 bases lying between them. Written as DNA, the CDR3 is TGTGCCAGCAGCCTTGGGAATGCGGGCGGGGAGCTGTTTTTT. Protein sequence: CASSLGNAGGELFF.

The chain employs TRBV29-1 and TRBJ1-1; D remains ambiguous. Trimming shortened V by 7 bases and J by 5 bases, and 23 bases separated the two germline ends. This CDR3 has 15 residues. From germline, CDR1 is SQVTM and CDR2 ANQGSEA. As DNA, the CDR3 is TGCAGCGCACATTTGGACTTCCAAATTCAAACTGAAGCTTTCTTT. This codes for CSAHLDFQIQTEAFF.

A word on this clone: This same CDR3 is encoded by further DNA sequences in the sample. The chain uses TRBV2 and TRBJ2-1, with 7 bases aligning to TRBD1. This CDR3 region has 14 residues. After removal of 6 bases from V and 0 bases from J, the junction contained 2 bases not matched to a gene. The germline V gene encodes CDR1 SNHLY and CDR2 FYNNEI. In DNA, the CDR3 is TGTGCCAGCAGCCGGGACAGCTCCTACAATGAGCAGTTCTTC. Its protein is CASSRDSSYNEQFF.

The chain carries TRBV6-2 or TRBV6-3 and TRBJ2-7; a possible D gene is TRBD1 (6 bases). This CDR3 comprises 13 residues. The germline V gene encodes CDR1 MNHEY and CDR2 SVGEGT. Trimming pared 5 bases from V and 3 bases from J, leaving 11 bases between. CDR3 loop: CASSPWDNYEQYF. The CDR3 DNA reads TGTGCCAGCAGTCCATGGGACAACTACGAGCAGTACTTC.

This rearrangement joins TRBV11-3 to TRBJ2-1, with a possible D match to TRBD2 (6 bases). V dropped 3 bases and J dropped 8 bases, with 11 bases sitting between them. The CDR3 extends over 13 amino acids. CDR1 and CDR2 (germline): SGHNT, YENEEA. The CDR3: CASSFLANDEQFF. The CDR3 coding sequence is TGTGCCAGCAGCTTCCTAGCGAACGATGAGCAGTTCTTC.

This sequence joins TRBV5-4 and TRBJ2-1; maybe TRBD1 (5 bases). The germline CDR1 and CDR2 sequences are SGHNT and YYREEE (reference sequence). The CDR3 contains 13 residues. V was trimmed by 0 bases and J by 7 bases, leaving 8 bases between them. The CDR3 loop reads CASSLGQPNEQFF. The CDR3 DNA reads TGTGCCAGCAGCTTGGGACAGCCAAATGAGCAGTTCTTC.

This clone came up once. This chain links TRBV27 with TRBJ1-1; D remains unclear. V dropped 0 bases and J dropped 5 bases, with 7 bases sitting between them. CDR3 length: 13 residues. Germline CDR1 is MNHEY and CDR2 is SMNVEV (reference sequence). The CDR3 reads CASSLSPRTEAFF. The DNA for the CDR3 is TGTGCCAGCAGTTTATCGCCCAGGACTGAAGCTTTCTTT.

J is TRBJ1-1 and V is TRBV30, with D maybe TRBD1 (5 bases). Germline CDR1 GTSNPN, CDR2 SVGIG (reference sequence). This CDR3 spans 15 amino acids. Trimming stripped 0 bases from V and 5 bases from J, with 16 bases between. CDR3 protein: CAWSVRGPGGTEAFF. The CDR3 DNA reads TGTGCCTGGAGTGTTCGAGGCCCGGGGGGAACTGAAGCTTTCTTT.

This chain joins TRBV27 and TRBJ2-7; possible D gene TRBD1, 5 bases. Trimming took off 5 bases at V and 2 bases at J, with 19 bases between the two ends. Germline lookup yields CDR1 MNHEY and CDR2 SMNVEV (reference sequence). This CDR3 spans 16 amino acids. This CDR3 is CASSLNEDTAAYEQYF. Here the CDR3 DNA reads TGTGCCAGCAGTCTCAATGAGGACACTGCGGCCTACGAGCAGTACTTC.